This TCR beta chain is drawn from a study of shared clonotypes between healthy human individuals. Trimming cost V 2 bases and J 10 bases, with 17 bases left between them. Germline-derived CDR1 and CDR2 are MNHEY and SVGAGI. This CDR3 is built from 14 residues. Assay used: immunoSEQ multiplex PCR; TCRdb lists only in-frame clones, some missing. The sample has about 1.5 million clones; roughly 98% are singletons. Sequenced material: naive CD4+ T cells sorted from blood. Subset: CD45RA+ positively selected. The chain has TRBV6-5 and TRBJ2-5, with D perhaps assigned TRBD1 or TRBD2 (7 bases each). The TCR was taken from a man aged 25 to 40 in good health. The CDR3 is CASSYRAGGGDQYF. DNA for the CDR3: TGTGCCAGCAGTTACCGGGCAGGGGGAGGGGACCAGTACTTC.